These T cell receptor beta chains were read from a single sample in a study of OX40 agonist ivuxolimab in advanced cancers. TCRdb's copy holds only in-frame clones and misses some; the assay was immunoSEQ multiplex PCR. The sample carries over 85,000 clones, 84% recorded once. The sample in question was CD4+ or CD8+ T cells sorted from blood, obtained in a trial of the OX40 agonist ivuxolimab. Every receptor here comes from an adult with an advanced solid tumor such as melanoma, head and neck, liver or kidney cancer. CDR3s include the opening cysteine and the closing phenylalanine or tryptophan. D genes are given only for firm matches. Not every row has a clone size; where given, it reads once, few, many or a size class.

d_call j_call clone_size v_call cdr3_nt cdr3_aa
. TRBJ1-2 . TRBV6-5 TGTGCCAGCAGTTACTCACGCCTTAACTATGGCTACACCTTC CASSYSRLNYGYTF
. TRBJ1-1 . TRBV7-9 TGTGCCAGCAGCTTAGCGCTCTTGAACACTGAAGCTTTCTTT CASSLALLNTEAFF
. TRBJ1-1 . TRBV4-2 TGTGCCAGCAGCCAAGATAGAAGGAACACTGAAGCTTTCTTT CASSQDRRNTEAFF
. TRBJ2-1 . TRBV18 TGTGCCAGCTCACCCCAATCTTCTGGCTCCTACAATGAGCAGTTCTTC CASSPQSSGSYNEQFF
. TRBJ2-3 . TRBV5-1 TGCGCCAGCAGCTTTACCCCGACCGGGGGAGATACGCAGTATTTT CASSFTPTGGDTQYF
. TRBJ2-5 . TRBV4-1 TGCGCCAGCAGCCAATGGGACCTCGGGGGAGAGACCCAGTACTTC CASSQWDLGGETQYF
TRBD2 TRBJ2-1 . TRBV7-8 TGTGCCAGTAGCGGGAGCTCCTACAATGAGCAGTTCTTC CASSGSSYNEQFF
. TRBJ1-2 . TRBV5-4 TGTGCCAGCAGCCCTGGAGGCAGAACCTATGGCTACACCTTC CASSPGGRTYGYTF
. TRBJ1-2 . TRBV4-3 TGCGCCAGCAGCCCATCACAGGGATCGGATGGCTACACCTTC CASSPSQGSDGYTF
TRBD1 TRBJ1-4 . TRBV19 TGTGCCAGTAGTGCGACGGACAGGGCAACTAATGAAAAACTGTTTTTT CASSATDRATNEKLFF
. TRBJ2-5 . TRBV7-9 TGTGCCAGCAGCAGGGTAGAAGAGACCCAGTACTTC CASSRVEETQYF
TRBD1 TRBJ1-4 once TRBV4-2 TGTGCCAGCAGCCCTAGTTTCCAGGGGGGTGAAAAACTGTTTTTT CASSPSFQGGEKLFF
. TRBJ1-5 . TRBV7-2 TGTGCCAGCAGCTTAGCGGTCAGCTCTTTGAATCAGCCCCAGCATTTT CASSLAVSSLNQPQHF
. TRBJ1-4 . TRBV19 TGTGCCTCAACCGGGACGCCTAATGAAAAACTGTTTTTT CASTGTPNEKLFF
. TRBJ1-1 . TRBV4-2 TGTGCCAGCAGCCAAGCCAGGAAGAACACTGAAGCTTTCTTT CASSQARKNTEAFF
. TRBJ2-1 . TRBV10-3 TGTGCCACCCGTACGGCAGTAAGTAACAACAATGAGCAGTTCTTC CATRTAVSNNNEQFF
. TRBJ1-2 . TRBV6-5 TGTGCCAGCAGTTACTCGATAGTTGCAGGGGAGGGTGGCTACACCTTC CASSYSIVAGEGGYTF
TRBD1 TRBJ2-2 . TRBV7-2 TGTGCCAGCAACAAGCGGACAGGGGAGACCGGGGAGCTGTTTTTT CASNKRTGETGELFF
TRBD1 TRBJ2-2 . TRBV19 TGTGCCAGTAGTATAGTGGGGAGAACAGGGGGCGAGGAGCTGTTTTTT CASSIVGRTGGEELFF
. TRBJ2-5 . TRBV4-3 TGCGCCAGCAGCCAAGATCTGTACAGTCCAGAGACCCAGTACTTC CASSQDLYSPETQYF
. TRBJ2-3 . TRBV7-9 TGTGCCAGCAGTACGGGGGCAGGATCCACAGATACGCAGTATTTT CASSTGAGSTDTQYF
. TRBJ2-2 . TRBV11-2 TGTGCCAGCAGCCCAAGGTCCCGGGGACTGAACACCGGGGAGCTGTTTTTT CASSPRSRGLNTGELFF